This TCR beta chain was obtained from a study of regulatory T cells in long-lasting Graves disease. CDR3 regions were amplified by Arm-PCR using iRepertoire HTBI primers to build TCR beta libraries. TCRdb reprocessed the multiplex PCR reads via MiXCR and lists one record per CDR3 protein. The sample shows some 330,000 distinct CDR3 sequences, more than 20% of them seen only once. Overall study findings and caveats: The small sample size may have reduced accuracy. Persistent patients shared about 3,000 public clonotypes among themselves. Newly diagnosed patients shared fewer, at some 900.

Regarding time point: persistent/refractory GD, antithyroid drugs over 5 years with positive TRAb. There was RNA extracted from PBMCs, and the TCR library was made from it. This clonotype was counted ten times or more. Its antigen is unidentified. The sample was peripheral blood mononuclear cells (PBMCs), taken when the disease was refractory, from a patient treated with antithyroid drugs. This receptor was identified in a woman aged 35 to 49 with Graves disease.

CDR3: CASSLPRVGETQYF. In nucleotides, the CDR3 is TGTGCCAGCAGTTTACCCCGTGTGGGGGAGACCCAGTACTTC. V is TRBV28 and J is TRBJ2-5; D gene uncertain. V lost 2 bases to trimming and J lost 5 bases, with 12 bases between them. Germline lookup yields CDR1 MDHEN and CDR2 SYDVKM. The CDR3 loop spans 14 amino acids.